Below, one T cell receptor (beta chain) is given with its context. The data were obtained in a study of blood T cell repertoires in COVID-19. Background on the study: Collection of acute and convalescent COVID-19 samples took place in the United States, Italy and Spain. T cells, B-cell-depleted T cells, or PBMCs provided the cDNA or gDNA that served as material.

In the original processing: Amplification from reference gene primers served as the basis for estimated nucleated cell counts. Using immunoSEQ multiplex PCR, the repertoire was profiled, and TCRdb retains in-frame clones only, with some absent. The V and J calls and the clone size are those of that table, but D and trimming were determined from the DNA. This table holds 50,000 to 80,000 clones, 85% to 90% found once. This CDR3 comprises 14 residues. Germline V gene sequence: CDR1 SNHLY, CDR2 FYNNEI. V lost 5 bases, J lost 9 bases, and 14 bases lay in between. The chain employs TRBV2 and TRBJ1-6; TRBD1 might be the D (5 bases). The sequenced material came from peripheral blood. The sequence was obtained from a man aged 50 to 60 with active COVID-19. The CDR3 bases are TGTGCCAGCAGTCGAGCAGGGCTGTCTTCACCCCTCCACTTT. Translation: CASSRAGLSSPLHF.